These 8 T cell receptor beta chains were sequenced from one sample in a study of vaccination and CD4 T cells after COVID-19. No antigens are known for them. With the Oncomine TCR Beta short-read assay, DNA from cultured CD4+ T cells was sequenced. MiXCR was run by TCRdb on the PCR reads, yielding one entry per CDR3 protein. Of 15,000 to 20,000 distinct CDR3 sequences detected, approximately 58% appear once; the ten largest clones hold less than 5.5%. Treatment denoted: roughly 11-day PBMC culture with coronavirus spike peptide pools or control peptides (ViraFEST assay). This sample comprised CD4+ T cells from blood, cultured in vitro, obtained after SARS-CoV-2 vaccination. The origin of the receptors is a human donor who had recovered from COVID-19.

The rearrangement joins TRBV6-1 to TRBJ2-1; 9 positions match TRBD2. This CDR3 comprises 16 residues. The trim removed 5 bases at V and 7 bases at J, leaving 12 bases unmatched. The V gene's germline CDR1 is MNHNS and CDR2 SASEGT. The DNA for the CDR3 is TGTGCCAGCAGTACCGCCGGGACTAGCTTCGGAAATGAGCAGTTCTTC. It specifies CASSTAGTSFGNEQFF.

This clonotype is labeled medium-sized (0.01 to 0.1%). The chain joins TRBV20-1 to TRBJ1-6; TRBD1 matches at 10 bases. From germline, CDR1 is DFQATT and CDR2 SNEGSKA (reference sequence). The length of the CDR3 is 16 residues. The CDR3 sequence is CSVGWDRGTYNSPLHF. CDR3 DNA sequence: TGCAGCGTCGGATGGGACAGGGGAACCTATAATTCACCCCTCCACTTT.

This clonotype was observed a few times. The chain combines TRBV7-8 with TRBJ1-2, with D possibly TRBD1 on 6 matching bases. The germline gives CDR1 SGHVS, CDR2 FQNEAQ. The ends were cut back, 0 bases at V and 7 bases at J, with 18 bases in the middle. The CDR3 covers 16 residues. The DNA of the CDR3 is TGTGCCAGCAGCTTAGCAGGGGGAGTAGGGGATGGTGGCTACACCTTC. It encodes CASSLAGGVGDGGYTF.

The CDR3 protein is CASSYLENSPLHF. The CDR3 bases are TGTGCCAGCAGTTACCTGGAAAATTCACCCCTCCACTTT. The chain couples TRBV6-5 to TRBJ1-6; D remains ambiguous. Trimming left V 2 bases short and J 7 bases short, with 6 bases between. Germline assignment: CDR1 MNHEY and CDR2 SVGAGI. The CDR3 is made up of 13 amino acids.

This chain joins TRBV5-1 and TRBJ2-5; 7 bases are a match to TRBD1. There are 13 residues in the CDR3. Germline-derived CDR1 and CDR2 are SGHRS and YFSETQ. V gave up 7 bases and J gave up 3 bases; unmatched junction bases: 6. The CDR3, as DNA: TGCGCCAGCCGAACCACAGGGGAAGAGACCCAGTACTTC. This translates into CASRTTGEETQYF.

This chain uses TRBV20-1 with TRBJ2-7; TRBD2 aligns across 10 bases. This CDR3 has 15 amino acids. CDR1 is DFQATT and CDR2 is SNEGSKA in the germline V gene (reference sequence). The V segment lost 0 bases and the J segment 5 bases; nucleotides outside the gene matches: 7. CDR3 DNA sequence: TGCAGTGCTAGAGATCCGGCTAGCGGGAGCGACGAGCAGTACTTC. Translated: CSARDPASGSDEQYF.

This clonotype was seen more than once but under ten times. V is TRBV24-1 and J is TRBJ1-1; TRBD1 matches at 9 bases. The CDR3 consists of 13 residues. CDR1 KGHDR and CDR2 SFDVKD come from the germline V gene. V lost 7 bases, J lost 1 base, and 0 bases stayed unmatched. The CDR3 DNA reads as TGTGCCACCAGGGACAGGGGGAACACTGAAGCTTTCTTT. It codes for CATRDRGNTEAFF.

This rearrangement joins TRBV10-2 to TRBJ2-1; 10 bases align to TRBD2. J lost 5 bases, V lost 2 bases, and 6 bases had no gene match. The germline V gene encodes CDR1 WSHSY and CDR2 SAAADI. The CDR3 runs 16 residues. This CDR3 reads CASSETGLAENNEQFF. The CDR3 bases are TGCGCCAGCAGTGAGACTGGACTAGCGGAAAACAATGAGCAGTTCTTC.